These 5 T cell receptor beta chains came from one sample sequenced in a study of T cell responses to AZD1222 COVID-19 vaccine. TCRdb keeps only in-frame clones here, not all; method: immunoSEQ multiplex PCR. The sample includes approximately 110,000 clones, 75% to 90% seen only once; the top ten take 3.5% to 4.5%. Sequencing was performed on peripheral blood, taken 28 days after the second AZD1222 dose. These receptors all stem from an adult who received the AZD1222 COVID-19 vaccine.

The sample holds one count of this clone. The chain couples TRBV6-5 to TRBJ2-1, with 8 bases identical to TRBD1. V was clipped by 6 bases and J by 12 bases; unmatched bases: 7. Germline V CDR1 and CDR2: MNHEY, SVGAGI. The CDR3 contains 12 residues. The CDR3 region has the DNA TGTGCCAGCAGCCAGAATGGACAGGGGCAGTTCTTC. Its translation is CASSQNGQGQFF.

The rearrangement uses TRBV7-3 and TRBJ1-2; D gene unclear. The CDR3 consists of 15 residues. Trimming took 4 bases from V and 2 from J, leaving 14 bases between them. The germline V gene encodes CDR1 SGHTA and CDR2 FQGTGA. Here the CDR3 reads CASSSNPPANYGYTF. In DNA form, the CDR3 reads TGTGCCAGCAGCTCCAACCCGCCAGCCAACTATGGCTACACCTTC.

The CDR3 loop is CASSRVSGQPQHF. DNA of the CDR3: TGTGCCAGCAGTAGGGTGAGTGGTCAGCCCCAGCATTTT. The V call is TRBV6-4, the J call TRBJ1-5; D is undetermined. The V and J ends lost 5 bases and 6 bases respectively, with 11 bases between them. The germline V gene encodes CDR1 MRHNA and CDR2 SNTAGT. The CDR3 runs 13 residues.

The chain couples TRBV10-3 to TRBJ2-7; weak D call: TRBD2 (7 bases). The CDR3 is 14 amino acids. Germline V gene sequence: CDR1 ENHRY, CDR2 SYGVKD. Trimming removed 10 bases at V and 5 bases at J, with 21 bases between. The CDR3 is CATQGGGPGHEQYF. The DNA for the CDR3 is TGTGCCACCCAGGGCGGGGGCCCGGGACACGAGCAGTACTTC.

This clone has just a few counts. The V call is TRBV28, the J call TRBJ2-5; 8 positions match TRBD2. CDR1 MDHEN and CDR2 SYDVKM come from the germline V gene. This CDR3 contains 16 residues. V was clipped by 8 bases and J by 1 base; unmatched bases: 12. CDR3 nucleotide sequence: TGTGCCAGCCCCCCTCGCGGGGGGCCTACCCAAGAGACCCAGTACTTC. Its protein product is CASPPRGGPTQETQYF.